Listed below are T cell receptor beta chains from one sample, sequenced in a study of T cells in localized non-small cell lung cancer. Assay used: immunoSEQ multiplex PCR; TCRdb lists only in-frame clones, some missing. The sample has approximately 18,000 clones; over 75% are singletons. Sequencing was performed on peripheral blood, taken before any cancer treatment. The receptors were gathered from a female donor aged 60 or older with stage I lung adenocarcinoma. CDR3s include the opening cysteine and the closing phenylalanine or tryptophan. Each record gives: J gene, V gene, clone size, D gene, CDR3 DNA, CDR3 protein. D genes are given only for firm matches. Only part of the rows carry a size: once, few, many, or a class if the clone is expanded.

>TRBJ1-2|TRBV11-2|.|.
TGTGCCAGCAGTTCCTACCGGGAGAGGGACTATGGCTACACCTTC
CASSSYRERDYGYTF
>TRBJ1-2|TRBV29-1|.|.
TGCAGCGTTGACGGCAGCAGCTATGGCTACACCTTC
CSVDGSSYGYTF
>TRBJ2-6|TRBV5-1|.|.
TGCGCCAGCAGCTTGGCGGGAATAACTGGGGCCAACGTCCTGACTTTC
CASSLAGITGANVLTF
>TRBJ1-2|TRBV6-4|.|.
TGTGCCAGCAGCCAAGAGACAGGCTATGGCTACACCTTC
CASSQETGYGYTF
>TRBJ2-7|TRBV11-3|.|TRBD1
TGTGCCAGCAGCCCCCCGGGACAGTCTTACGAGCAGTACTTC
CASSPPGQSYEQYF
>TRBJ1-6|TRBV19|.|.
.
CASTSGREASPLHF
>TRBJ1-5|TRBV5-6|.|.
TGTGCCAGCACCCTTATTGGACAGAGCAATCAGCCCCAGCATTTT
CASTLIGQSNQPQHF
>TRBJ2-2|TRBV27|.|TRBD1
TGTGCCAGCAGTAAGAACGTCGGGACAGGCTTATCGACCGGGGAGCTGTTTTTT
CASSKNVGTGLSTGELFF
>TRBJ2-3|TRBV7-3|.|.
TGTGCCAGCAGCCCGTCCGGGGACACAGATACGCAGTATTTT
CASSPSGDTDTQYF
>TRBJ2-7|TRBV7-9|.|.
TGTGCCAGCAGCTTAGAGGGAGGTATTCGGGGTAACCCCTACGAGCAGTACTTC
CASSLEGGIRGNPYEQYF
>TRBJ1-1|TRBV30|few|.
TGTGCCTGGAGTAGGAGGGGTGAAGCTTTCTTT
CAWSRRGEAFF
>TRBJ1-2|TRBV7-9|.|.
TGTGCCAGCAGCTTAAGTCTTACAGGAAACTACACCTTC
CASSLSLTGNYTF
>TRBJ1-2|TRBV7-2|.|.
TGTGCCAGCAGCTTAGGTATAGGGACAAACTATGGCTACACCTTC
CASSLGIGTNYGYTF
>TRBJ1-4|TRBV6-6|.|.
TGTGCCAGCCAGGATTTTGGATCTAATGAAAAACTGTTTTTT
CASQDFGSNEKLFF
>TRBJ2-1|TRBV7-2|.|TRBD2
TGTGCCAGCAGCCCGATGGGCGGGGGGCTGAGTGAGCAGTTCTTC
CASSPMGGGLSEQFF
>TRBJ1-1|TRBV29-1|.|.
TGCAGCGTTGCTTCTCCGGCTGGGGTTTGGAACACTGAAGCTTTCTTT
CSVASPAGVWNTEAFF
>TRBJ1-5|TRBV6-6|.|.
TGTGCCAGCAGTTACTCGCGGTATCAGCCCCAGCATTTT
CASSYSRYQPQHF
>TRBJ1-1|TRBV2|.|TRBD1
TGTGCCAGCAGAAGCGGACAGGGGAACACTGAAGCTTTCTTT
CASRSGQGNTEAFF
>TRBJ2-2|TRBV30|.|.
TGTGCCTGGAAGGGGACCGGGGAGCTGTTTTTT
CAWKGTGELFF
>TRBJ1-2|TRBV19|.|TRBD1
TGTGCCAGTAGTGGCATGGGGACAGGGGGCGTCTATGGCTACACCTTC
CASSGMGTGGVYGYTF
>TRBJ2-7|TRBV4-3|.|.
TGCGCCAGCAGCCCCGTACTAGGGACAAATTACGAGCAGTACTTC
CASSPVLGTNYEQYF
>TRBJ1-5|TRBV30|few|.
TGTGCCTGGAGTGTACAGGGAAATCAGCCCCAGCATTTT
CAWSVQGNQPQHF
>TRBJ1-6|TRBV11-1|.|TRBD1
TGTGCCAGCAGCTCAGATCCGGGACAGGGGTATTCACCCCTCCACTTT
CASSSDPGQGYSPLHF
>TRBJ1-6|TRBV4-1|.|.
TGCGCCAGCAGCCCTCTTGACCCTCTCTCTAAACGGTATAATTCACCCCTCCACTTT
CASSPLDPLSKRYNSPLHF
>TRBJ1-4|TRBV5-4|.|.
TGTGCCAGCAGCCACATGGGGCGGGGTAATGAAAAACTGTTTTTT
CASSHMGRGNEKLFF
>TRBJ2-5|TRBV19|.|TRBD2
TGTGCCAGTAGTCTCGGGAGGGAGACCCAGTACTTC
CASSLGRETQYF
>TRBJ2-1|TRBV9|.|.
TGTGCCAGCAGCTACCTGCTAGGAGGTGAGCAGTTCTTC
CASSYLLGGEQFF
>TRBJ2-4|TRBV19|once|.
TGTGCCAGTAGTATAGGTCAGCGGGTAGCCAAAAACATTCAGTACTTC
CASSIGQRVAKNIQYF
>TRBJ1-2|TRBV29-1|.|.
TGCAGCGTTGTATTCGTATTCCGGGACATCTTCGGTCGGGGCTACACCTTC
CSVVFVFRDIFGRGYTF
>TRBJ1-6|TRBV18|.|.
TGTGCCAGCTCACCAGGGGTCTCAGGGTATTCACCCCTCCACTTT
CASSPGVSGYSPLHF
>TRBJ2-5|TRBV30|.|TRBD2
TGTGCCTGGAGTGTAGTGCCTAGCGGGGGAGGAGAGACCCAGTACTTC
CAWSVVPSGGGETQYF
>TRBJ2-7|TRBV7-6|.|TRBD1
TGTGCCAGCAGCTTAGGGGACAGAGAGCAGTACTTC
CASSLGDREQYF
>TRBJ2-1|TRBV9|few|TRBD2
TGTGCCAGCAGCGTAGCTCCTACTAGCGGGAATGAGCAGTTCTTC
CASSVAPTSGNEQFF
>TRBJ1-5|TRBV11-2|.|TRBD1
TGTGCCAGCAGCCCTCAGGGGGGGACAGGGAATTCTGGTCAGCCCCAGCATTTT
CASSPQGGTGNSGQPQHF
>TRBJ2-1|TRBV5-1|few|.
TGCGCCAGCAGCTTCGACTCCAACAATGAGCAGTTCTTC
CASSFDSNNEQFF
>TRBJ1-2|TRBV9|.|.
TGTGCCAGCAGCGACGGTATGGCTAAGACCTTC
CASSDGMAKTF
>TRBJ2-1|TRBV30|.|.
TGTGCCTGGATCAGGGTAAACTCCTACAATGAGCAGTTCTTC
CAWIRVNSYNEQFF
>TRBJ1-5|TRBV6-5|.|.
TGTGCCAGCAGTTCCCAAGGTCTTAATCAGCCCCAGCATTTT
CASSSQGLNQPQHF
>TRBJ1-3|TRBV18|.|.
TGTGCCAGCTCACCAATGGACAGCTCCTCTGGAAACACCATATATTTT
CASSPMDSSSGNTIYF
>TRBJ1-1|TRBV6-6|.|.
TGTGCCAGCAGTTACACAGGGTACACTGAAGCTTTCTTT
CASSYTGYTEAFF
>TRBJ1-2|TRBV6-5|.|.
TGTGCCAGCAGTTACTTTCCAGGTCGACATGGCTACACCTTC
CASSYFPGRHGYTF
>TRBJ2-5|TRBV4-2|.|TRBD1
TGTGCCAGCAGCCCGGGACAGGCCTCGAGGGAGACCCAGTACTTC
CASSPGQASRETQYF
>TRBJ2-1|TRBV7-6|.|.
TGTGCCAGCAGCTCAGGGGGGACAGCTAACTACAATGAGCAGTTCTTC
CASSSGGTANYNEQFF
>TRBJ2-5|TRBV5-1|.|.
TGCGCCAGCAGCCGCCAGCAAGAGACCCAGTACTTC
CASSRQQETQYF
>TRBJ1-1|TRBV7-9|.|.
TGTGCCAGCAGCTCACCGGAGAGAGCGAACACTGAAGCTTTCTTT
CASSSPERANTEAFF
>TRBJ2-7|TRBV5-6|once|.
TGTGCCAGCAGCTTGGGGATATCCTACGAGCAGTACTTC
CASSLGISYEQYF
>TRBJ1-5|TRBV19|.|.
TGTGCCAGTAGAAGTTCCGGTCTTAACAATCAGCCCCAGCATTTT
CASRSSGLNNQPQHF
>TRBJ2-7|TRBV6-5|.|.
TGTGCCAGCAGTGGGCCTAGGTGGGAGCAGTACTTC
CASSGPRWEQYF
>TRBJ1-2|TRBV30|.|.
TGTGCCTGGAGTCGTAGCGGCTATGGCTACACCTTC
CAWSRSGYGYTF
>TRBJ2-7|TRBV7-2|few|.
TGTGCCAGCAGCTCTGTGGGCAGGGTCCACGAGCAGTACTTC
CASSSVGRVHEQYF
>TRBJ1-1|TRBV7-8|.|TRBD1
TGTGCCAGCAGCCGGACGACAGGGGCCGCATCAAACACTGAAGCTTTCTTT
CASSRTTGAASNTEAFF